Below are 28 T cell receptor beta chains sequenced from a single sample in a study of blood T cell repertoires in COVID-19. Sequencing used immunoSEQ multiplex PCR; TCRdb keeps in-frame clones, though not all of them. The top ten clones hold about 4.1% of a sample with about 130,000 clones, just over 85% of them seen once. What was sequenced was PBMCs or T cells enriched from blood (not recorded which). All receptors come from a man aged 45-65 years who had recovered from COVID-19.

This clone was detected a few times. The V call is TRBV7-2, the J call TRBJ1-1, with TRBD1 identical over 7 bases. The length of the CDR3 is 15 residues. Germline V gene data show CDR1 as SGHTA and CDR2 as FQGNSA. V lost 6 bases and J lost 2; bases outside the gene matches: 9. DNA for the CDR3: TGTGCCAGCAGACCAACCGGGACAGCTAACACTGAAGCTTTCTTT. The encoded protein is CASRPTGTANTEAFF.

This sequence joins TRBV7-2 and TRBJ2-1; D is undetermined. Germline assignment: CDR1 SGHTA and CDR2 FQGNSA. Trimming stripped 4 bases from V and 0 bases from J, with 4 bases between. This CDR3 is 13 amino acids long. The CDR3 loop reads CASSWSSYNEQFF. CDR3 coding DNA: TGTGCCAGCAGCTGGAGCTCCTACAATGAGCAGTTCTTC. Drawing the rest from reference TRBV7-2 and TRBJ2-1, the complete variable domain is GAGVSQSPSNKVTEKGKDVELRCDPISGHTALYWYRQSLGQGLEFLIYFQGNSAPDKSGLPSDRFSAERTGGSVSTLTIQRTQQEDSAVYLCASSWSSYNEQFFGPGTRLTVL.

The genes are TRBV5-5 and TRBJ2-3, with a tentative D call TRBD1 (6 bases). Germline CDR1 is SGHKS and CDR2 is YYEKEE (reference sequence). The CDR3 has 14 amino acids. Trimming stripped 4 bases from V and 2 bases from J, with 11 bases between. The CDR3 protein is CASSPDRYTDTQYF. In DNA form, the CDR3 reads TGTGCCAGCAGCCCCGACAGGTACACAGATACGCAGTATTTT.

Comment on this clone: Sequence at one end of the junction differs from germline and may be a read error. The chain has TRBV7-7 and TRBJ2-2, with D possibly TRBD2 on 5 matching bases. Germline-derived CDR1 and CDR2 are SSHAT and FNYEAQ (reference sequence). This CDR3 has 16 residues. Here the CDR3 reads CASSSTSSHNTGELFF. DNA for the CDR3: TGTGCTAGCAGCTCGACTTCTAGCCACAACACCGGGGAGCTGTTTTTT.

J is TRBJ1-2 and V is TRBV28; tentative D call: TRBD1 (5 bases). V lost 7 bases, J lost 7 bases, and 19 bases lay in between. This CDR3 contains 14 residues. Germline V gives CDR1 MDHEN, CDR2 SYDVKM. CDR3 sequence reads: CASMTGDSYVGYTF. CDR3 bases: TGTGCCAGCATGACCGGTGACAGTTATGTTGGCTACACCTTC.

In its sample, this clone was seen a few times. J is TRBJ2-2 and V is TRBV2; perhaps TRBD1 as D (6 bases). CDR1 is SNHLY and CDR2 is FYNNEI in the germline V gene. CDR3 length equals 14 residues. V was cut by 9 bases and J by 3 bases, with 14 bases left in between. The CDR3 is CASTGFTDTGELFF. For the CDR3, the DNA is TGTGCCAGTACAGGGTTTACGGACACCGGGGAGCTGTTTTTT.

V and J are TRBV2 and TRBJ1-6; possibly TRBD1 for D (5 bases). There are 14 residues in the CDR3. Germline-derived CDR1 and CDR2 are SNHLY and FYNNEI. The V gene lost 1 base and the J gene lost 10 bases, with 11 bases spanning the gap. The CDR3, as DNA: TGTGCCAGCAGTGAAGAGGGAGGGGCCTCACCCCTCCACTTT. It codes for CASSEEGGASPLHF.

The CDR3 reads CASSSTQTGLNTEAFF. The DNA for the CDR3 is TGTGCCAGCAGCTCCACTCAGACAGGGTTGAACACTGAAGCTTTCTTT. The genes are TRBV7-9 and TRBJ1-1; the match to TRBD1 covers 7 bases. Germline assignment: CDR1 SEHNR and CDR2 FQNEAQ (reference sequence). The CDR3 totals 16 residues. With 4 bases clipped from V and 0 bases from J, the junction kept 8 bases outside the gene matches.

The chain has TRBV7-2 and TRBJ2-3, with D maybe TRBD1 (5 bases). Germline values: CDR1 SGHTA, CDR2 FQGNSA. CDR3 size: 14 residues. V lost 5 bases and J 0 bases, leaving 9 bases between the germline ends. CDR3 DNA: TGTGCCAGCAGCCCTCGACAGAGCACAGATACGCAGTATTTT. Translated: CASSPRQSTDTQYF. Based on the CDR3 plus reference TRBV7-2 and TRBJ2-3, the full variable domain is GAGVSQSPSNKVTEKGKDVELRCDPISGHTALYWYRQSLGQGLEFLIYFQGNSAPDKSGLPSDRFSAERTGGSVSTLTIQRTQQEDSAVYLCASSPRQSTDTQYFGPGTRLTVL.

V gene TRBV24-1 combines with J gene TRBJ1-3; D ambiguous. The CDR3 length is 15 residues. Germline V lookup: CDR1 KGHDR, CDR2 SFDVKD. V was trimmed by 4 bases and J by 0 bases, leaving 9 bases between them. The CDR3 coding sequence is TGTGCCACCAGTGACGGCGGGGACTCTGGAAACACCATATATTTT. This codes for CATSDGGDSGNTIYF.

This clone was picked up a small number of times. The junction differs from germline at one of its ends, possibly a read error. The rearrangement uses TRBV7-7 and TRBJ2-2; D might be TRBD1 (6 bases). CDR3 length equals 15 residues. The germline CDR1 and CDR2 sequences are SSHAT and FNYEAQ (reference sequence). In DNA, the CDR3 is TGTGCTAGCAGCTTAGGGGCCCAGGGGACCGGGGAGCTGTTTTTT. Translating gives CASSLGAQGTGELFF.

The J gene is TRBJ1-1, the V gene TRBV7-8; 8 bases line up with TRBD1. Looked up from germline, CDR1 is SGHVS and CDR2 is FQNEAQ. With V trimmed by 5 bases and J by 6 bases, 5 bases remained unmatched. This CDR3 is built from 13 residues. CDR3 nucleotides: TGTGCCAGCAGCCCGGACAGGGAGGCTGAAGCTTTCTTT. This gives the protein CASSPDREAEAFF.

This chain links TRBV30 with TRBJ2-2, with D hard to call. Trimming left V 2 bases short and J 3 bases short, with 19 bases between. In germline, CDR1 is GTSNPN, CDR2 SVGIG (reference sequence). This CDR3 region has 17 residues. The CDR3 is CAWSRWSVATYTGELFF. The CDR3 DNA sequence: TGTGCCTGGAGTCGATGGAGCGTAGCTACATACACCGGGGAGCTGTTTTTT.

The chain recombines TRBV5-5 with TRBJ2-2, with D uncertain. The CDR3 covers 14 residues. V was cut by 2 bases and J by 3 bases, with 8 bases left in between. Germline V gives CDR1 SGHKS, CDR2 YYEKEE (reference sequence). In nucleotides, the CDR3 is TGTGCCAGCAGCTTCAGGCCTTACACCGGGGAGCTGTTTTTT. It is translated as CASSFRPYTGELFF.

The chain uses TRBV5-6 and TRBJ2-1, with 9 bases aligning to TRBD1. In germline, CDR1 is SGHDT, CDR2 YYEEEE. J gave up 7 bases and V 3 bases, and 8 bases lay outside the gene matches. This CDR3 has 15 residues. CDR3 nucleotide sequence: TGTGCCAGCAGCTGGGACAGGGCGGCTCTTAATGAGCAGTTCTTC. Amino acids: CASSWDRAALNEQFF.

The chain carries TRBV19 and TRBJ2-1; TRBD2 matches at 10 bases. CDR1 is LNHDA, CDR2 SQIVND, per germline (reference sequence). This CDR3 spans 14 amino acids. V dropped 9 bases and J dropped 4; count of bases not matched to a gene: 6. This CDR3 is CASRTSGQYNEQFF. CDR3 bases: TGTGCCAGCAGGACTAGCGGACAATACAATGAGCAGTTCTTC. Full variable domain (outside the CDR3, taken from reference TRBV19 and TRBJ2-1): DGGITQSPKYLFRKEGQNVTLSCEQNLNHDAMYWYRQDPGQGLRLIYYSQIVNDFQKGDIAEGYSVSREKKESFPLTVTSAQKNPTAFYLCASRTSGQYNEQFFGPGTRLTVL.

This clone appeared a few times. CDR3 loop: CASSGGTGSTEAFF. CDR3 coding DNA: TGTGCCAGCAGTGGGGGGACAGGGTCCACTGAAGCTTTCTTT. J is TRBJ1-1 and V is TRBV2; 9 positions match TRBD1. Germline V gene data show CDR1 as SNHLY and CDR2 as FYNNEI. The junction had 4 bases not matched to a gene; V was cut back by 4 bases and J by 4 bases. The CDR3 runs 14 residues.

The chain uses TRBV4-3 and TRBJ2-2; the match to TRBD2 covers 14 bases. The germline gives CDR1 LGHNA, CDR2 YSLEER. The V and J ends lost 4 bases and 7 bases, in that order; junction bases with no gene match: 11. This CDR3 comprises 18 residues. The CDR3 region has the DNA TGCGCCAGCAGCCTCTTACCGGGACTAGCGGGAGCTGGCGGGGAGCTGTTTTTT. Translated: CASSLLPGLAGAGGELFF.

The V gene is TRBV11-2, the J gene TRBJ1-1, with unresolved D. Trimming removed 1 base from V and 9 bases from J, with 6 bases in between. The germline CDR1 and CDR2 sequences are SGHAT and FQNNGV. The length of the CDR3 is 11 residues. CDR3 sequence (DNA): TGTGCCAGCAGCTTAGGTCCCAAAGCTTTCTTT. Translated: CASSLGPKAFF.

The chain carries TRBV24-1 and TRBJ2-1, with 12 bases matching TRBD1. The trim removed 4 bases at V and 9 bases at J, leaving 9 bases unmatched. Germline CDR1 KGHDR, CDR2 SFDVKD. The CDR3 totals 16 residues. The CDR3 loop reads CATSDNPGQGAGEQFF. DNA of the CDR3: TGTGCCACCAGTGACAATCCGGGACAGGGGGCTGGTGAGCAGTTCTTC.

This chain links TRBV5-4 with TRBJ2-7, with D possibly TRBD1 on 6 matching bases. CDR3 size: 15 residues. In germline, CDR1 is SGHNT, CDR2 YYREEE (reference sequence). V was trimmed by 0 bases and J by 7 bases, leaving 17 bases between them. CDR3 loop: CASSLEPGTSGEQYF. The CDR3 region has the DNA TGTGCCAGCAGCTTGGAGCCTGGGACAAGTGGGGAGCAGTACTTC.

V is TRBV7-2 and J is TRBJ2-2; D may be TRBD2 (6 bases). Trimming left V 5 bases short and J 7 bases short, with 14 bases between. The CDR3 runs to 14 residues. Germline assignment: CDR1 SGHTA and CDR2 FQGNSA. CDR3 loop: CASSPTSWGGELFF. The CDR3 DNA sequence: TGTGCCAGCAGCCCGACTAGTTGGGGCGGGGAGCTGTTTTTT. Combining the CDR3 with reference TRBV7-2 and TRBJ2-2 gives the whole variable domain GAGVSQSPSNKVTEKGKDVELRCDPISGHTALYWYRQSLGQGLEFLIYFQGNSAPDKSGLPSDRFSAERTGGSVSTLTIQRTQQEDSAVYLCASSPTSWGGELFFGEGSRLTVL.

The chain joins TRBV5-1 to TRBJ1-1; TRBD1 might be the D (5 bases). This CDR3 comprises 12 residues. V lost 0 bases and J 5 bases, leaving 5 bases between the germline ends. From germline, CDR1 is SGHRS and CDR2 YFSETQ. CDR3 loop: CASSLGQTEAFF. The CDR3, as DNA: TGCGCCAGCAGCTTGGGACAGACTGAAGCTTTCTTT.

CDR3 in amino acids: CASSQGAGQGASGYTF. CDR3 nucleotides: TGCGCCAGCAGCCAAGGGGCGGGACAGGGGGCAAGCGGCTACACCTTC. The chain links TRBV4-3 to TRBJ1-2, with TRBD1 matching over 12 bases. After removal of 1 base from V and 8 bases from J, the junction contained 8 bases not matched to a gene. Germline loops: CDR1 LGHNA, CDR2 YSLEER. The CDR3 has 16 residues.

This chain uses TRBV10-3 with TRBJ1-1; D might be TRBD1 (6 bases). Germline lookup yields CDR1 ENHRY and CDR2 SYGVKD. The V end was cut by 2 bases, the J end by 5 bases, with 12 bases between. The CDR3 sequence is 14 residues long. In DNA, the CDR3 is TGTGCCATCAGTGAGCAACAGGGTCGAACTGAAGCTTTCTTT. Translated: CAISEQQGRTEAFF.

The chain couples TRBV6-5 to TRBJ1-3; the match to TRBD1 covers 7 bases. Unmatched junction bases numbered 7, after V lost 8 bases and J lost 0 bases. The CDR3 has 15 amino acids. CDR1 is MNHEY, CDR2 SVGAGI, per germline. The CDR3 DNA reads TGTGCCAGCTGGGGACAGTCAAGCTCTGGAAACACCATATATTTT. Translated, it gives CASWGQSSSGNTIYF.

This clone was detected once. V and J are TRBV20-1 and TRBJ2-1; D call uncertain. CDR1 and CDR2 from the germline V gene are DFQATT and SNEGSKA (reference sequence). This CDR3 is built from 16 residues. Trimming stripped 3 bases from V and 1 base from J, with 16 bases between. The CDR3 region has the DNA TGCAGTGCTAGTTGGAGCTTAACTCCTTCCTACAATGAGCAGTTCTTC. Its translation is CSASWSLTPSYNEQFF.

The V gene is TRBV27, the J gene TRBJ2-2, with TRBD2 matching 9 bases. This CDR3 is built from 15 residues. The V and J ends lost 3 bases and 1 base, in that order; junction bases with no gene match: 0. Germline V gene data show CDR1 as MNHEY and CDR2 as SMNVEV (reference sequence). CDR3 sequence: CASSFSGRNTGELFF. The CDR3 DNA is TGTGCCAGCAGTTTTAGCGGGAGGAACACCGGGGAGCTGTTTTTT.